What follows describes a single T cell receptor beta chain. This entry belongs to a study of blood T cell repertoires in COVID-19. Study information: COVID-19 samples collected from the United States, Italy and Spain covered acute and convalescent phases. PBMCs, B-cell-depleted T cells, or T cells were the source of the cDNA or gDNA that made up the material.

Germline V lookup: CDR1 GTSNPN, CDR2 SVGIG (reference sequence). Unmatched junction bases numbered 8, after V lost 5 bases and J lost 6 bases. The length of the CDR3 is 14 residues. Measured with immunoSEQ multiplex PCR; TCRdb has only the in-frame clones, and not every one. Altogether 63,000 or so clones are present, about 81% being singletons, with the ten largest covering 10% to 15%. The sequencing input was peripheral blood. This sequence was found in a human donor in a cohort sampled during active COVID-19. The rearrangement uses TRBV30 and TRBJ2-3, with 10 positions matching TRBD2. CDR3 sequence reads: CAWGAGGPPDTQYF. The CDR3 coding sequence is TGTGCCTGGGGAGCGGGAGGGCCCCCGGATACGCAGTATTTT.